This passage covers 26 T cell receptor beta chains from one sample sequenced in a study of identical twins (dated by TCRdb to between 2015 and 2016). The library was generated by 5' RACE. Sequencing was carried out with an Illumina HiSeq 2000. Clones were called with MiXCR by TCRdb after fastp trimmed the public reads at Q25, and only in-frame beta chains were retained. Entries that share a CDR3 protein sequence are merged under the most common genes and DNA. The sample table contains approximately 1.8 million distinct CDR3 sequences; only one count was recorded for about 30% of them. The ten top clones hold around 0.3% of the sample. The sequencing input was cord blood. These receptors were collected from a newborn girl in good health.

The J gene is TRBJ1-1, the V gene TRBV10-3; 7 positions agree with TRBD1. The ends lost 6 bases at V and 2 bases at J; junction bases unmatched: 6. From germline, CDR1 is ENHRY and CDR2 SYGVKD. CDR3 length: 14 amino acids. The CDR3 DNA is TGTGCCATCAGCACGGGACAGCCTAACACTGAAGCTTTCTTT. This encodes CAISTGQPNTEAFF.

The table lists this clonotype with a few counts. The chain has TRBV20-1 and TRBJ2-7; D uncertain. The CDR3 is 10 amino acids. V was pared by 6 bases and J by 1 base, with 4 bases between. Germline lookup yields CDR1 DFQATT and CDR2 SNEGSKA (reference sequence). The CDR3 is CSAASYEQYF. In nucleotides, the CDR3 is TGCAGTGCCGCTTCCTACGAGCAGTACTTC.

V is TRBV12-3 or TRBV12-4 and J is TRBJ2-1; TRBD1 matches 8 bases. The CDR3 contains 15 residues. V lost 5 bases and J lost 4; bases outside the gene matches: 7. The CDR3 loop is CASSRTGGGYNEQFF. In DNA, the CDR3 is TGTGCCAGCAGTCGTACAGGGGGAGGATACAATGAGCAGTTCTTC.

This clonotype was detected a few times. V and J are TRBV14 and TRBJ2-3; D ambiguous. The CDR3 has 14 residues. Trimming cost V 0 bases and J 5 bases, with 9 bases left between them. CDR1 SGHDN and CDR2 FVKESK come from the germline V gene. The CDR3 sequence is CASSQDGLGDTQYF. The CDR3, as DNA: TGTGCCAGCAGCCAAGATGGGCTAGGAGATACGCAGTATTTT.

The chain uses TRBV4-2 and TRBJ1-3; D may be TRBD1 (5 bases). The ends were cut back, 0 bases at V and 0 bases at J, with 12 bases in the middle. The CDR3 contains 17 residues. Germline V gives CDR1 LGHNA, CDR2 YNFKEQ. The CDR3 DNA sequence: TGTGCCAGCAGCCAAGATCGGGGGTCGAGCTCTGGAAACACCATATATTTT. Protein sequence: CASSQDRGSSSGNTIYF.

This clonotype was recorded many times. This chain connects TRBV27 to TRBJ2-1; D is unresolved. Germline loops: CDR1 MNHEY, CDR2 SMNVEV (reference sequence). V shed 2 bases and J shed 10 bases, with 18 bases lying between them. CDR3 length: 15 residues. CDR3: CASSLIATSIAEQFF. Written as DNA, the CDR3 is TGTGCCAGCAGTTTAATAGCTACTTCGATCGCCGAGCAGTTCTTC.

Of note for this clonotype: The junction shows a germline mismatch at one end, possibly a read error. The chain is built from TRBV5-1 and TRBJ2-1, with 7 bases lining up with TRBD2. This CDR3 spans 16 amino acids. Germline CDR1 and CDR2: SGHRS and YFSETQ. In DNA form, the CDR3 reads TGTGCCAGCAGCTTGGATGAGGGAGGGCGTTACAATGAGCAGTTCTTC. Protein product: CASSLDEGGRYNEQFF.

The gene calls are TRBV4-1 and TRBJ1-1; D ambiguous. Germline V lookup: CDR1 MGHRA, CDR2 YSYEKL. The CDR3 length is 16 residues. Trimming left V 1 base short and J 4 bases short, with 16 bases between. The CDR3 bases are TGCGCCAGCAGCCAAGTCGGGGTTAAAGGAACCACTGAAGCTTTCTTT. It encodes CASSQVGVKGTTEAFF.

J is TRBJ1-6 and V is TRBV9; no firm D call. This CDR3 region has 13 residues. V lost 2 bases to trimming and J lost 8 bases, with 8 bases between them. In germline, CDR1 is SGDLS, CDR2 YYNGEE. CDR3 residues: CASSVVEDSPLHF. CDR3 bases: TGTGCCAGCAGCGTGGTCGAAGATTCACCCCTCCACTTT.

This clonotype was seen more than once but under ten times. J is TRBJ2-7 and V is TRBV30; D assignment may be TRBD1 or TRBD2 (5 bases each). CDR1 is GTSNPN and CDR2 is SVGIG in the germline V gene (reference sequence). V gave up 5 bases and J gave up 3 bases, with 14 bases separating them. The CDR3 runs to 13 residues. In DNA, the CDR3 is TGTGCCTGGGCCGGGACCCCTCTCTACGAGCAGTACTTC. Residues: CAWAGTPLYEQYF.

The sample holds a few counts of this clonotype. This chain connects TRBV20-1 to TRBJ2-3; possible D gene TRBD2, 6 bases. Germline CDR1 DFQATT, CDR2 SNEGSKA (reference sequence). The ends were cut back, 6 bases at V and 2 bases at J, with 12 bases in the middle. The CDR3 consists of 13 residues. The CDR3 reads CSAGTPNTDTQYF. The CDR3 DNA is TGCAGTGCCGGGACTCCCAACACAGATACGCAGTATTTT.

The J gene is TRBJ1-4, the V gene TRBV10-3; maybe TRBD1 (6 bases). Trimming removed 3 bases at V and 4 bases at J, with 12 bases between. Germline-derived CDR1 and CDR2 are ENHRY and SYGVKD. The CDR3 covers 15 residues. The CDR3 nucleotides read TGTGCCATCAGTGAAGGAACAGGGATTAATGAAAAACTGTTTTTT. Protein: CAISEGTGINEKLFF.

This clonotype was seen a handful of times. The chain has TRBV7-2 and TRBJ2-7, with no clear D. Between the trimmed V and J ends, which lost 1 base and 0 bases, there was a span of 13 bases. Germline CDR1 and CDR2: SGHTA and FQGNSA. The CDR3 sequence is 16 residues long. CDR3 nucleotide sequence: TGTGCCAGCAGCTTAGATTTCGGACGTCGCTCCTACGAGCAGTACTTC. Translation: CASSLDFGRRSYEQYF. Complete variable domain (other parts from reference TRBV7-2 and TRBJ2-7): GAGVSQSPSNKVTEKGKDVELRCDPISGHTALYWYRQSLGQGLEFLIYFQGNSAPDKSGLPSDRFSAERTGGSVSTLTIQRTQQEDSAVYLCASSLDFGRRSYEQYFGPGTRLTVT.

As for this clonotype: The missing conserved phenylalanine or tryptophan at the end of this CDR3 makes a read error likely. The rearrangement uses TRBV24-1 and TRBJ2-3; TRBD2 agrees at 10 bases. V trimming: 6 bases; J trimming: 5 bases; junction bases outside the gene matches: 4. Per the germline V gene, CDR1 is KGHDR and CDR2 is SFDVKD. CDR3 length: 14 residues. The CDR3 reads CATSSGRALDTQYY. The CDR3 nucleotides are TGTGCCACCAGTAGCGGGAGGGCCCTAGATACGCAGTATTAT.

This chain joins TRBV6-5 and TRBJ2-1, with D perhaps being TRBD1 or TRBD2 (5 bases each). V was pared by 0 bases and J by 0 bases, with 12 bases between. Germline CDR1 reads MNHEY; CDR2 reads SVGAGI. The CDR3 runs 17 residues. DNA of the CDR3: TGTGCCAGCAGTTACTCCTCGGGACGCCTCTCCTACAATGAGCAGTTCTTC. This translates into CASSYSSGRLSYNEQFF.

The CDR3 DNA follows: TGTGCCAGCAGCTTTGGGAGCGGGAGGCGATCCTACGAGCAGTACTTC. Its translation: CASSFGSGRRSYEQYF. This sequence joins TRBV5-5 and TRBJ2-7; TRBD2 matches at 9 bases. The CDR3 is 16 residues long. Per germline, CDR1 SGHKS and CDR2 YYEKEE (reference sequence). V dropped 2 bases and J dropped 1; count of bases not matched to a gene: 7.

The rearrangement uses TRBV20-1 and TRBJ1-2; D possibly corresponds to TRBD1 (5 bases). Deletions cut 0 bases from V and 8 bases from J, with 10 bases between. This CDR3 contains 12 residues. Germline V gene lookup returns CDR1 DFQATT and CDR2 SNEGSKA (reference sequence). CDR3 sequence reads: CSARDWGDGYTF. The CDR3 DNA follows: TGCAGTGCTAGAGATTGGGGGGACGGCTACACCTTC.

The rearrangement joins TRBV3-1 to TRBJ2-1, with 10 nucleotides matching TRBD2. The DNA end is more similar to TRBJ2-7, so the J call may be wrong. Per the germline V gene, CDR1 is LGHDT and CDR2 is YNNKEL (reference sequence). The CDR3 length is 15 residues. The chain's CDR3 is CASSRTSGTYNEQYF. The CDR3 region has the DNA TGTGCCAGCAGCCGAACTAGCGGGACCTACAATGAGCAGTACTTC.

This chain uses TRBV6-6 with TRBJ2-7, with D perhaps TRBD1 (5 bases). Germline lookup yields CDR1 MNHNY and CDR2 SVGAGI (reference sequence). V was shortened by 4 bases and J by 2 bases, with 21 bases between the two germline ends. CDR3 size: 17 residues. The CDR3, as DNA: TGTGCCAGCAGTTGGTTAGGCCAGGGTCCCACCCCCTACGAGCAGTACTTC. It specifies CASSWLGQGPTPYEQYF.

This chain connects TRBV20-1 to TRBJ1-1, with 9 bases that match TRBD1. Germline V gene sequence: CDR1 DFQATT, CDR2 SNEGSKA (reference sequence). The CDR3 sequence is 14 residues long. Losses at the gene ends were 7 bases for V and 1 base for J; bases not matched to a gene: 7. In nucleotides, the CDR3 is TGCAGTGGTCTCCCGGGACAGGGGAACACTGAAGCTTTCTTT. Amino acid sequence: CSGLPGQGNTEAFF.

The genes are TRBV5-1 and TRBJ2-1; 9 nucleotides match TRBD2. Germline V gene lookup returns CDR1 SGHRS and CDR2 YFSETQ. This CDR3 is 19 amino acids long. V shed 0 bases and J 4 bases; nucleotides not matched to a gene: 14. This chain's CDR3 is CASSLGATVSGSRYNEQFF. The CDR3 DNA reads as TGCGCCAGCAGCTTGGGGGCGACAGTTAGCGGGAGTCGGTACAATGAGCAGTTCTTC.

The chain joins TRBV27 to TRBJ2-7; weak D call: TRBD2 (6 bases). The DNA end lines up better with TRBJ2-4; the J call may be wrong. The germline gives CDR1 MNHEY, CDR2 SMNVEV (reference sequence). This CDR3 is 14 amino acids long. The CDR3 here is CASSLTTSTNIQYF. The DNA for the CDR3 is TGTGCCAGCAGTTTAACGACTAGTACAAACATTCAGTACTTC.

DNA of the CDR3: TGTGCCAGCAACGCGCAAGGACAGGTCTCTGGGGCCAACGTCCTGACTTTC. This translates into CASNAQGQVSGANVLTF. The V call is TRBV11-2, the J call TRBJ2-6, with TRBD1 matching 7 bases. CDR1 and CDR2 from the germline V gene are SGHAT and FQNNGV. The V gene end was trimmed by 7 bases and the J gene end by 0 bases; junction bases not matched to a gene: 9. This CDR3 has 17 residues.

This clonotype was counted at least ten times. The genes are TRBV12-3 or TRBV12-4 and TRBJ1-2; possibly TRBD1 for D (6 bases). This CDR3 is 12 amino acids long. V shed 5 bases and J shed 8 bases, with 12 bases lying between them. CDR3: CASSPGEVGYTF. Written as DNA, the CDR3 is TGTGCCAGCAGTCCAGGGGAAGTGGGCTACACCTTC.

This clonotype has only a few counts. This chain uses TRBV6-2 or TRBV6-3 with TRBJ2-5; TRBD2 aligns across 10 bases. The length of the CDR3 is 14 residues. Germline V gene sequence: CDR1 MNHEY, CDR2 SVGEGT. The V segment lost 8 bases and the J segment 4 bases; nucleotides outside the gene matches: 7. Here the CDR3 reads CASRTLAGGETQYF. The CDR3 coding sequence is TGTGCCAGCCGAACTTTAGCGGGGGGAGAGACCCAGTACTTC.

This chain connects TRBV9 to TRBJ2-3; TRBD2 aligns across 13 bases. Germline V lookup: CDR1 SGDLS, CDR2 YYNGEE. The CDR3 length is 17 residues. V lost 0 bases to trimming and J lost 3 bases; unmatched junction nucleotides: 4. The CDR3 bases are TGTGCCAGCAGCGTAGAAGCGACTAGCGGGAGGACAGATACGCAGTATTTT. Translated, it gives CASSVEATSGRTDTQYF.